These 27 T cell receptor beta chains were all obtained from the same sample, sequenced in a study of beta chain features in type 1 diabetes. Overall study results and limits: The study found moderately but significantly shorter TCRB CDR3s in all four CD4+ subsets of Type 1 diabetes patients.

Which antigens these TCRs recognize remains unknown. Expressed TCRB transcripts got sequenced, as all isolated RNA was reverse transcribed. Repertoires were generated with immunoSEQ multiplex PCR, while TCRdb's copy carries only in-frame clones and drops some. The sample gives fewer than 30,000 clones, less than 70% of which show up once; about 1.5% is in the top ten. The sample taken for sequencing was Tregs from blood. These receptors were obtained from a woman younger than 30 with type 1 diabetes.

This clone has more than one count but fewer than ten. This chain uses TRBV16 with TRBJ2-1, with 12 bases aligning to TRBD2. This CDR3 comprises 15 residues. CDR1 and CDR2 from the germline V gene are KGHSY and FQNENV. After removal of 4 bases from V and 6 bases from J, the junction contained 4 bases not matched to a gene. The chain's CDR3 is CASSRLAGVSNEQFF. In DNA form, the CDR3 reads TGTGCCAGCAGCCGACTAGCGGGAGTAAGCAATGAGCAGTTCTTC.

The chain uses TRBV27 and TRBJ2-3; TRBD2 might be the D (6 bases). Germline CDR1 reads MNHEY; CDR2 reads SMNVEV (reference sequence). The CDR3 is 17 amino acids. V was trimmed by 4 bases and J by 2 bases, leaving 19 bases between them. DNA for the CDR3: TGTGCCAGCAGTTCCCCGTCGGGTCGCGGGAACACAGATACGCAGTATTTT. Translated, it gives CASSSPSGRGNTDTQYF.

The chain couples TRBV5-6 to TRBJ1-2; TRBD1 might be the D (6 bases). This CDR3 is built from 13 residues. V dropped 3 bases and J dropped 0 bases, with 6 bases sitting between them. The germline V gene has CDR1 SGHDT and CDR2 YYEEEE. CDR3 sequence reads: CASSWTANYGYTF. The DNA of the CDR3 is TGTGCCAGCAGCTGGACAGCTAACTATGGCTACACCTTC.

The chain employs TRBV18 and TRBJ1-1; D gene unclear. This CDR3 spans 13 amino acids. Trimming took off 3 bases at V and 1 base at J, with 6 bases between the two ends. CDR1 and CDR2 from the germline V gene are KGHSH and LQKENI. The CDR3 loop is CASSPRSNTEAFF. The CDR3 nucleotides read TGTGCCAGCTCACCTCGGTCGAACACTGAAGCTTTCTTT.

The genes are TRBV7-8 and TRBJ1-2, with TRBD1 as a possible D gene (5 bases). V gave up 4 bases and J gave up 2 bases, with 17 bases separating them. The length of the CDR3 is 16 residues. Looked up from germline, CDR1 is SGHVS and CDR2 is FQNEAQ. The CDR3 loop is CASSSGDPGVNYGYTF. The CDR3 DNA follows: TGTGCCAGCAGCTCGGGGGACCCCGGAGTGAACTATGGCTACACCTTC.

This chain uses TRBV4-3 with TRBJ1-2, with D unclear. The CDR3 contains 16 residues. Germline V gene lookup returns CDR1 LGHNA and CDR2 YSLEER. V lost 0 bases, J lost 4 bases, and 15 bases lay in between. The DNA of the CDR3 is TGCGCCAGCAGCCAAGATAGCGCGGCAGCGACCTATGGCTACACCTTC. Its protein is CASSQDSAAATYGYTF.

The chain recombines TRBV2 with TRBJ2-2; D remains unclear. Trimming cost V 7 bases and J 6 bases, with 6 bases left between them. The CDR3 covers 11 residues. Germline CDR1 and CDR2: SNHLY and FYNNEI. The CDR3, as DNA: TGTGCCAGCACCGAGGCCGGGGAGCTGTTTTTT. Translation gives CASTEAGELFF.

Here the CDR3 reads CASRDLRLGWYAELFF. The CDR3 region has the DNA TGTGCCAGTAGAGACCTAAGACTAGGGTGGTACGCGGAGCTGTTTTTT. The chain uses TRBV19 and TRBJ2-2; TRBD2 might be the D (6 bases). The germline gives CDR1 LNHDA, CDR2 SQIVND (reference sequence). The germline V and J ends were trimmed by 6 bases and 10 bases, with 24 bases remaining between them. The CDR3 contains 16 residues.

This chain joins TRBV6-1 and TRBJ2-3; maybe TRBD2 (6 bases). CDR1 and CDR2 from the germline V gene are MNHNS and SASEGT. This CDR3 region has 14 residues. V lost 8 bases and J 2 bases, leaving 14 bases between the germline ends. The CDR3 sequence: CASGFAGPTDTQYF. The CDR3 DNA sequence: TGTGCCAGCGGGTTCGCGGGGCCCACAGATACGCAGTATTTT.

The V and J genes are TRBV5-4 and TRBJ2-1; 10 nucleotides align to TRBD2. Germline values: CDR1 SGHNT, CDR2 YYREEE (reference sequence). The CDR3 is 17 residues long. Losses at the gene ends were 4 bases for V and 9 bases for J; bases not matched to a gene: 16. The chain's CDR3 is CASSRGSSGRAPGEQFF. The CDR3 DNA reads TGTGCCAGCAGCCGAGGTTCGAGCGGGAGGGCCCCGGGTGAGCAGTTCTTC.

This clone was found once. At one boundary the junction diverges from the germline segment, which might be a read error. Other DNA sequences of this sample code for an identical CDR3. The CDR3 loop reads CASSLTSNSPLHF. The CDR3 DNA reads as TGTGCCAGCAGCTTAACCAGTAATTCCCCCCTCCACTTT. The V call is TRBV7-3, the J call TRBJ1-6, with no clear D. Germline V gene sequence: CDR1 SGHTA, CDR2 FQGTGA. This CDR3 contains 13 residues.

The V call is TRBV11-2, the J call TRBJ2-4, with D perhaps matching TRBD2 (5 bases). Deletions cut 7 bases from V and 0 bases from J, with 10 bases between. The germline CDR1 and CDR2 sequences are SGHAT and FQNNGV. The CDR3 length is 14 residues. CDR3 in DNA: TGTGCCAGCACCCGTGGACTAGCCAAAAACATTCAGTACTTC. Residues: CASTRGLAKNIQYF.

This clone was recorded a few times. V gene TRBV27 combines with J gene TRBJ2-7, with TRBD2 matching 7 bases. V dropped 4 bases and J dropped 1; count of bases not matched to a gene: 7. Germline assignment: CDR1 MNHEY and CDR2 SMNVEV (reference sequence). The CDR3 consists of 15 residues. The CDR3 is CASSSSLAESYEQYF. In DNA form, the CDR3 reads TGTGCCAGCAGTTCTAGTCTAGCGGAGTCCTACGAGCAGTACTTC.

The chain joins TRBV7-2 to TRBJ1-1; D gene unclear. The germline V and J ends were trimmed by 6 bases and 1 base, with 9 bases remaining between them. The CDR3 runs to 13 residues. Germline V gene sequence: CDR1 SGHTA, CDR2 FQGNSA. The CDR3 sequence is CASSNTWNTEAFF. As DNA, the CDR3 is TGTGCCAGCAGTAACACCTGGAACACTGAAGCTTTCTTT.

The chain carries TRBV28 and TRBJ2-3, with 8 bases identical to TRBD2. The CDR3 consists of 19 residues. V was clipped by 4 bases and J by 2 bases; unmatched bases: 17. Looked up from germline, CDR1 is MDHEN and CDR2 is SYDVKM. The CDR3 here is CASSSRFRASGSSTDTQYF. CDR3 sequence (DNA): TGTGCCAGCAGTTCCCGGTTTCGCGCTAGCGGGTCTTCCACAGATACGCAGTATTTT.

V gene TRBV7-2 combines with J gene TRBJ2-4, with D tentatively TRBD2 (6 bases). V was pared by 0 bases and J by 4 bases, with 10 bases between. The CDR3 loop spans 15 amino acids. Germline V lookup: CDR1 SGHTA, CDR2 FQGNSA. In nucleotides, the CDR3 is TGTGCCAGCAGCTTAGCGGAGGGATTTAAAAACATTCAGTACTTC. Residues: CASSLAEGFKNIQYF.

The CDR3 DNA is TGTGCCAGCAGTGAACCGGGACAGGGGCCCTACGAGCAGTACGTC. Protein sequence: CASSEPGQGPYEQYV. The chain has TRBV21-1 and TRBJ2-7; the table's D call TRBD1 went unverified against the DNA. TRBV21-1 is annotated as a pseudogene. The CDR3 is 15 residues long.

This clone was seen a single time. This rearrangement joins TRBV7-3 to TRBJ2-4; D possibly corresponds to TRBD2 (6 bases). CDR1 is SGHTA and CDR2 is FQGTGA in the germline V gene. This CDR3 contains 15 residues. The V end lost 2 bases, the J end lost 5 bases, and 13 bases lay between the germline ends. CDR3 coding DNA: TGTGCCAGCAGCTTATCATCCGGGAGCCAAAACATTCAGTACTTC. Its translation: CASSLSSGSQNIQYF.

The genes are TRBV28 and TRBJ1-1; D might be TRBD1 (6 bases). Deletions cut 4 bases from V and 6 bases from J, with 21 bases between. CDR3 size: 16 residues. CDR1 is MDHEN, CDR2 SYDVKM, per germline. For the CDR3, the DNA is TGTGCCAGCAGTTGGGGCGGGGGGCTTTTATCTGCTGAAGCTTTCTTT. This codes for CASSWGGGLLSAEAFF.

V and J are TRBV7-3 and TRBJ2-1, with a weak D call TRBD2 (6 bases). V was clipped by 5 bases and J by 0 bases, with 14 bases between them. This CDR3 is built from 16 residues. Germline V lookup: CDR1 SGHTA, CDR2 FQGTGA. The CDR3 DNA reads TGTGCCAGCAGCGCCGGGAGTGTCAGCTCCTACAATGAGCAGTTCTTC. This encodes CASSAGSVSSYNEQFF.

The chain carries TRBV4-1 and TRBJ2-7, with a possible D match to TRBD1 (5 bases). This CDR3 has 16 residues. Germline CDR1 is MGHRA and CDR2 is YSYEKL. V dropped 0 bases and J dropped 1 base, with 13 bases sitting between them. CDR3 sequence (DNA): TGCGCCAGCAGCCAAGATCCGTCAGACAGATCCTACGAGCAGTACTTC. This codes for CASSQDPSDRSYEQYF.

The V gene is TRBV30, the J gene TRBJ1-2, with TRBD1 matching 8 bases. In germline, CDR1 is GTSNPN, CDR2 SVGIG (reference sequence). CDR3 size: 14 residues. V was pared by 3 bases and J by 7 bases, with 10 bases of the junction left unmatched. The CDR3 loop reads CAWRKTGAVGGYTF. In DNA form, the CDR3 reads TGTGCCTGGAGGAAGACAGGGGCGGTGGGTGGCTACACCTTC.

This chain joins TRBV28 and TRBJ1-3; TRBD1 aligns across 8 bases. CDR3 size: 15 residues. CDR1 is MDHEN, CDR2 SYDVKM, per germline. V dropped 4 bases and J dropped 0; count of bases not matched to a gene: 2. The CDR3 nucleotides are TGTGCCAGCAGTTCGGGGACAGGCTCTGGAAACACCATATATTTT. This translates into CASSSGTGSGNTIYF.

V usage is TRBV7-9 and J usage is TRBJ2-7; 12 positions agree with TRBD2. Per germline, CDR1 SEHNR and CDR2 FQNEAQ (reference sequence). This CDR3 is built from 18 residues. J gave up 3 bases and V 5 bases, and 14 bases lay outside the gene matches. The CDR3 here is CASSPLAGGLLRGYEQYF. For the CDR3, the DNA is TGTGCCAGCAGCCCCCTAGCGGGAGGGCTATTAAGAGGCTACGAGCAGTACTTC.

This clone has a handful of counts. This sequence joins TRBV27 and TRBJ2-1; possibly TRBD2 for D (6 bases). The germline V and J ends were trimmed by 3 bases and 11 bases, with 11 bases remaining between them. Germline lookup yields CDR1 MNHEY and CDR2 SMNVEV (reference sequence). The CDR3 is 12 amino acids. The CDR3 sequence: CASSLKGLKQFF. The CDR3 DNA sequence: TGTGCCAGCAGTTTGAAGGGACTTAAGCAGTTCTTC.

This clone was detected a few times. Other DNA sequences within the sample encode an identical CDR3. The chain joins TRBV21-1 to TRBJ1-2. TRBV21-1 is termed a pseudogene. This CDR3 spans 17 amino acids. The CDR3: CASSNFTGGRGLYGYTF. The CDR3 nucleotides read TGTGCCAGCAGCAACTTCACCGGGGGAAGGGGTCTCTATGGCTACACCTTC.

This rearrangement joins TRBV2 to TRBJ2-3; D might be TRBD1 (6 bases). The CDR3 is 13 residues long. V was cut by 4 bases and J by 2 bases, with 7 bases left in between. Germline loops: CDR1 SNHLY, CDR2 FYNNEI. CDR3 DNA: TGTGCCAGCAGTGGGGGGCCCACAGATACGCAGTATTTT. It is translated as CASSGGPTDTQYF. Drawing the rest from reference TRBV2 and TRBJ2-3, the complete variable domain is EPEVTQTPSHQVTQMGQEVILRCVPISNHLYFYWYRQILGQKVEFLVSFYNNEISEKSEIFDDQFSVERPDGSNFTLKIRSTKLEDSAMYFCASSGGPTDTQYFGPGTRLTVL.